Following are 2 T cell receptor beta chains from one sample sequenced in a study of siplizumab effects on memory and regulatory T cells. Only in-frame clones appear in the TCRdb table, and some are missing; sequencing was by immunoSEQ multiplex PCR. The data show under 150,000 clones, about 94% seen once. The specimen was non-Treg CD4+ T cells sorted from blood. The receptors shown here come from a human donor in good health.

The chain carries TRBV14 and TRBJ2-1, with D possibly being TRBD2 (6 bases). V was trimmed by 3 bases and J by 14 bases, leaving 17 bases between them. CDR1 is SGHDN and CDR2 is FVKESK in the germline V gene. The CDR3 is 13 residues long. Here the CDR3 reads CASSQGNSAGKFF. For the CDR3, the DNA is TGTGCCAGCAGCCAGGGGAACTCCGCGGGAAAGTTCTTC.

A single count supports this clone. The chain recombines TRBV29-1 with TRBJ1-2, with 7 nucleotides matching TRBD1. The germline CDR1 and CDR2 sequences are SQVTM and ANQGSEA. V shed 4 bases and J 5 bases; nucleotides not matched to a gene: 4. The CDR3 has 12 amino acids. CDR3 DNA: TGCAGCGTTGCGGCAGGGGGGTATGGCTACACCTTC. It specifies CSVAAGGYGYTF.